One T cell receptor (beta chain) is described in this entry. Researchers took RNA transcripts and amplified TCR beta CDR3 regions from them. HTBI primers were used in a first-round RT-PCR, which preceded a second-round multiplex PCR. TCRdb re-derived calls from the multiplex PCR reads in MiXCR, one entry per CDR3 protein. Among 200,000 to 250,000 distinct CDR3 sequences listed, 25% to 35% were seen once. The data were taken from a study of Graves' ophthalmopathy and Graves' hyperthyroidism. The TCR comes from a man aged 50 or older with Graves' ophthalmopathy. The sequenced sample was peripheral blood.

The chain's CDR3 is CASRLAVTGELFF. In DNA form, the CDR3 reads TGTGCCAGCAGGCTAGCGGTTACCGGGGAGCTGTTTTTT. The V and J genes are TRBV28 and TRBJ2-2; 7 positions match TRBD2. Germline CDR1 is MDHEN and CDR2 is SYDVKM. V was pared by 6 bases and J by 5 bases, with 3 bases of the junction left unmatched. This CDR3 contains 13 residues. Combining the CDR3 with reference TRBV28 and TRBJ2-2 gives the whole variable domain DVKVTQSSRYLVKRTGEKVFLECVQDMDHENMFWYRQDPGLGLRLIYFSYDVKMKEKGDIPEGYSVSREKKERFSLILESASTNQTSMYLCASRLAVTGELFFGEGSRLTVL.